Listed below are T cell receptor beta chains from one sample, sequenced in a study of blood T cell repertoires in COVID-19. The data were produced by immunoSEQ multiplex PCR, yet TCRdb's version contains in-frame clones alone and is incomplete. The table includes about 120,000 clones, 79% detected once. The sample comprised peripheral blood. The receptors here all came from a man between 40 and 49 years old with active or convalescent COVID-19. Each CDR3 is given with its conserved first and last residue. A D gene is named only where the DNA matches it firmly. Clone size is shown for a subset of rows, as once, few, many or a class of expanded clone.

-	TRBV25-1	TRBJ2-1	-	TGTGCCAGCAGGGGGCCGGGTTCGAATGAGCAGTTCTTC	CASRGPGSNEQFF
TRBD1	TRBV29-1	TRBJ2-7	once	TGCAGCGTCGAACAGGGGTCTGGCTACGAGCAGTACTTC	CSVEQGSGYEQYF
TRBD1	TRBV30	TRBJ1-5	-	TGTGCCTGGAGTCCGTGGACAGGGGGCTTGCTTCAGCCCCAGCATTTT	CAWSPWTGGLLQPQHF
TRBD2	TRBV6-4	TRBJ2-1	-	TGTGCCAGCAGTGATGGAGCGGGAGTGCACAATGAGCAGTTCTTC	CASSDGAGVHNEQFF
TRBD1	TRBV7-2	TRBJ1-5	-	TGTGCCAGCAGCCGGGACAGCAATGGGTATCAGCCCCAGCATTTT	CASSRDSNGYQPQHF
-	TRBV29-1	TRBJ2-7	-	TGCAGCGTTGAGGTCAGCAGAGGTTCCTACGAGCAGTACTTC	CSVEVSRGSYEQYF
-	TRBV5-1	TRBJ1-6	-	TGCGCCAGCAGCTTGGCAGGAGGGGACCGATCACCCCTCCACTTT	CASSLAGGDRSPLHF
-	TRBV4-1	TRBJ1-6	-	TGCGCCAGCAGCCAAGGCCAGGCTTATGGGTTTAATTCACCCCTCCACTTT	CASSQGQAYGFNSPLHF
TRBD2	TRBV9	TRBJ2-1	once	TGTGCCAGCAGCGCCACTCTAGCGGGAGGGCCGTATGAGCAGTTCTTC	CASSATLAGGPYEQFF
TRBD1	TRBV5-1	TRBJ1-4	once	TGCGCCAGCAGCTTGGGTGACAGGGACGTAGAAAAACTGTTTTTT	CASSLGDRDVEKLFF
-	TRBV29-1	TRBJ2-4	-	TGCAGCGTTGAAGCTTCGGGGGACATTCAGTACTTC	CSVEASGDIQYF
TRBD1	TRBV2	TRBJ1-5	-	TGTGCCAGCAGTGAAGCGAGGGGGCCTAATCAGCCCCAGCATTTT	CASSEARGPNQPQHF
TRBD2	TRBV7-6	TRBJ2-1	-	TGTGCCAGCAGCTATAGCGGGGGCTCCTACAATGAGCAGTTCTTC	CASSYSGGSYNEQFF
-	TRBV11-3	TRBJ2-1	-	TGTGCCAGCAGCTCAGGGGATGAGCAGTTCTTC	CASSSGDEQFF
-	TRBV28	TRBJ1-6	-	TGTGCCAGCAGTCGACCGCAGGGCTATAATTCACCCCTCCACTTT	CASSRPQGYNSPLHF
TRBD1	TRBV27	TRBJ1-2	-	TGTGCCAGCAGTTTCAACAGGGGGCTCTATGGCTACACCTTC	CASSFNRGLYGYTF
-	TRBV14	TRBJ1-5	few	TGTGCCAGCAGCCAAGGCGGCAGGGTGGGTCAGCCCCAGCATTTT	CASSQGGRVGQPQHF
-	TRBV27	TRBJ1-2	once	TGTGCCAGCAAGACAGTTGGTTTGACTGGCTACACCTTC	CASKTVGLTGYTF
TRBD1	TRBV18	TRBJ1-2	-	TGTGCCAGCTCACCGGGCGGGACAGGGAATTTTGACACCTTC	CASSPGGTGNFDTF
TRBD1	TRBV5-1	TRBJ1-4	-	TGCGCCAGCAGCTTTGATGGGACAGAAGGAAAACTGTTTTTT	CASSFDGTEGKLFF
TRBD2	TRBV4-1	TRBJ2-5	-	TGCGCCAGCAGCCAAGAAGGGAGGGGAGGAGTAGAGACCCAGTACTTC	CASSQEGRGGVETQYF
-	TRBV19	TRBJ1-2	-	TGTGCCAGTAGTCCACCGGGCAGGGCTGGCTACACCTTC	CASSPPGRAGYTF
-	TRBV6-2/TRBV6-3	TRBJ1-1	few	TGTGCCAGCAGTTACAACTTGAACACTGAAGCTTTCTTT	CASSYNLNTEAFF
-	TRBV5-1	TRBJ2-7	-	TGCGCCAGCAGCTTGGTGGCGGCCCCATACGAGCAGTACTTC	CASSLVAAPYEQYF
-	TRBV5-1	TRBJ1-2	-	TGCGCCAGCAGCCCCGGGAACAACTATGGCTACACCTTC	CASSPGNNYGYTF
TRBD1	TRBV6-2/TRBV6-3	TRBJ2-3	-	TGTGCCAGCAGTTACTCTCGACAGGGTGGACCTATCCTCACAGATACGCAGTATTTT	CASSYSRQGGPILTDTQYF
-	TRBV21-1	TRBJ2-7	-	TGTGCCAGCAGCAAATCGGGACAGGGGGCGGACCACTGGGAGCAGTACTTC	CASSKSGQGADHWEQYF
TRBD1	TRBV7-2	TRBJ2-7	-	TGTGCCAGCAGCCCTCAAACGGGACAGGGACTCTACGAGCAGTACTTC	CASSPQTGQGLYEQYF
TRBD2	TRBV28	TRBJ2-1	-	TGTGCCAGCATGCCCAGCGGGGGTAAGAATGAGCAGTTCTTC	CASMPSGGKNEQFF
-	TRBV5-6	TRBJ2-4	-	TGTGCCAGCAGCTTCATTGAACAGGGAAAAAACATTCAGTACTTC	CASSFIEQGKNIQYF
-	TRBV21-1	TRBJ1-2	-	TGTGCCAGCAGCACTGGACAGCGGTATGGCTACACCTTC	CASSTGQRYGYTF
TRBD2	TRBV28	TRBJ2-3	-	TGTGCCAGCAGTGCCTATGGGCGGGGGGACACAGATACGCAGTATTTT	CASSAYGRGDTDTQYF
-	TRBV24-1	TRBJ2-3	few	TGTGCCACCAGTGATTTGACGGGAACAGATACGCAGTATTTT	CATSDLTGTDTQYF
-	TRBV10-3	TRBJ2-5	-	TGTGCCATCAGTGCTGACATGGGAGAGACCCAGTACTTC	CAISADMGETQYF
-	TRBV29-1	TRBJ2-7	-	TGCAGCGTTGGGCAGGGTGCCTACGAGCAGTACTTC	CSVGQGAYEQYF
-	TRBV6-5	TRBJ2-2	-	TGTGCCAGCAGTTACCGTATCGGTTATTCCGGGGAGCTGTTTTTT	CASSYRIGYSGELFF
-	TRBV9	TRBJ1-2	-	TGTGCCAGCAGCTCCGGACAGAGAGATGGCTACACCTTC	CASSSGQRDGYTF
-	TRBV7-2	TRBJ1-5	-	TGTGCCAGCAGCTTAGGTCAGAATCAGCCCCAGCATTTT	CASSLGQNQPQHF
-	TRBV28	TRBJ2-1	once	TGTGCCAGCAGTTTCTCCCAGACCTACAATGAGCAGTTCTTC	CASSFSQTYNEQFF
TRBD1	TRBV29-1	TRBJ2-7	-	TGCAGCGTATCAGGACAGGGGATTGCCGAGCAGTACTTC	CSVSGQGIAEQYF
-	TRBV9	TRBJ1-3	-	TGTGCCAGCAGCGTTTGGGCCGCTGGAAACACCATATATTTT	CASSVWAAGNTIYF
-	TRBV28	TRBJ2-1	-	TGTGCCAGCAGTCTCTCACAGGAGCAGTTCTTC	CASSLSQEQFF
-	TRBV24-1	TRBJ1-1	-	TGTGCCACCAGTGAGGGACACCTGAGGGGAGATACTGAAGCTTTCTTT	CATSEGHLRGDTEAFF
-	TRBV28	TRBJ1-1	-	TGTGCCAGCAGTTTCTCCTTTAGGGGTACTGAAGCTTTCTTT	CASSFSFRGTEAFF
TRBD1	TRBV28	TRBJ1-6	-	TGTGCCAGCAGTTTAGGGGACAGGGAGGGATCACCCCTCCACTTT	CASSLGDREGSPLHF
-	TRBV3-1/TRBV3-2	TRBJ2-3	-	TGTGCCAGCAGCCCAACAGGGATCACAGATACGCAGTATTTT	CASSPTGITDTQYF
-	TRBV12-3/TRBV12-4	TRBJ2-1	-	TGTGCCAGCAGGCCCGCCCGGAATGAGCAGTTCTTC	CASRPARNEQFF
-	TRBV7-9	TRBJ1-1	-	TGTGCCAGCAGCCCCCCTCGTCCTAGCACTGAAGCTTTCTTT	CASSPPRPSTEAFF